The sequence of this T cell receptor beta chain was determined in a study of blood T cell repertoires in COVID-19. Using immunoSEQ multiplex PCR, the repertoire was profiled, and TCRdb retains in-frame clones only, with some absent. The sample holds about 160,000 clones, approximately 85% seen once. This clone has just one count. Germline CDR1 reads SGHVS; CDR2 reads FNYEAQ. The V end lost 4 bases, the J end lost 7 bases, and 14 bases lay between the germline ends. This CDR3 is built from 15 residues. The V and J genes are TRBV7-6 and TRBJ1-6; D call uncertain. The clonotype originates from a man older than 75 with COVID-19, enrolled during active disease. Sequenced input: peripheral blood. DNA of the CDR3: TGTGCCAGCAGCTCATTGATACTAGGGAATTCACCCCTCCACTTT. Amino acid sequence: CASSSLILGNSPLHF.